A selection of T cell receptor beta chains follows, all from one sample in a study of cytomegalovirus exposure and HLA in healthy donors. Sequencing used immunoSEQ multiplex PCR; TCRdb keeps in-frame clones, though not all of them. The sample consists of about 160,000 clones, roughly 80% of them appearing once. Sequences were obtained from PBMCs. All receptors come from a female donor in good health and CMV-seronegative. Each CDR3 is given with its conserved first and last residue. Fields, in order: D gene, clone size, J gene, V gene, CDR3 DNA, CDR3 protein. D genes are given only for firm matches. Clone size, where shown, is once, few, many, or a class for clones that have expanded.

. . TRBJ2-1 TRBV7-7 TGTGCCAGCAGCTTAGCGCCTGGGACAAATGAGCAGTTCTTC CASSLAPGTNEQFF
TRBD2 few TRBJ2-1 TRBV5-1 TGCGCCAGCAGCTCCATGGTAGCGGGAGGGCCGGGGAATGAGCAGTTCTTC CASSSMVAGGPGNEQFF
TRBD1 . TRBJ1-2 TRBV5-1 TGCGCCAGCAGCTTCACAGGGGGCGACTATGGCTACACCTTC CASSFTGGDYGYTF
. . TRBJ2-1 TRBV18 TGTGCCAGCTCACCACCTTCCGGGAGTAAGTCCTACAATGAGCAGTTCTTC CASSPPSGSKSYNEQFF
. . TRBJ2-1 TRBV6-1 TGTGCCAGCAGTGAACAGGGTATCTACAATGAGCAGTTCTTC CASSEQGIYNEQFF
. . TRBJ2-5 TRBV5-1 TGCGCCAGCAGCTATGGGTCAGGGGAGCAAGAGACCCAGTACTTC CASSYGSGEQETQYF
TRBD1 . TRBJ1-2 TRBV6-5 TGTGCCAGCAGTGCAATCTCAGGACAGGGTAGCTACACCTTC CASSAISGQGSYTF
TRBD1 . TRBJ2-3 TRBV4-2 TGTGCCAGCAGCCACCAACAGGGGGCGGGCACAGATACGCAGTATTTT CASSHQQGAGTDTQYF
. . TRBJ2-5 TRBV5-4 TGTGCCAGCAGCCACAGGGTCCAAGAGACCCAGTACTTC CASSHRVQETQYF
. . TRBJ2-7 TRBV19 TGTGCCAGTAGTTCGAGGCCAGGGGAGCAGTACTTC CASSSRPGEQYF
. . TRBJ1-5 TRBV7-9 TGTTCCAGCGTGGGAGAGGGTGGATATCAGCCCCAGCATTTT CSSVGEGGYQPQHF
TRBD2 . TRBJ2-7 TRBV7-8 TGTGCCAGCAGCTTAGCGCAGGGACTAGTGAGCGAGCAGTACTTC CASSLAQGLVSEQYF
. . TRBJ1-1 TRBV9 TGTGCCAGCAGCGTAGGGCCAGGGAACACTGAAGCTTTCTTT CASSVGPGNTEAFF
TRBD2 . TRBJ2-3 TRBV7-9 TGTGCCAGCAGCCCAGAGGGACTAGCTGGAGATACGCAGTATTTT CASSPEGLAGDTQYF
. . TRBJ1-1 TRBV19 TGTGCCAGTAAACTCAGGGGATACACTGAAGCTTTCTTT CASKLRGYTEAFF
. . TRBJ2-2 TRBV9 TGTGCCAGCAGCGTGGCAGACACTAGCATCCTTAGGGAGCTGTTTTTT CASSVADTSILRELFF
. . TRBJ1-1 TRBV9 TGTGCCAGCAGCGTATCAGGAGGGTCGTACACTGAAGCTTTCTTT CASSVSGGSYTEAFF
. . TRBJ2-5 TRBV18 TGTGCCAGCTCACCACCACAGCTACAAGAGACCCAGTACTTC CASSPPQLQETQYF
. . TRBJ1-1 TRBV6-6 TGTGCCAGCATTGGGGTCGGAGGGGCCACTGAAGCTTTCTTT CASIGVGGATEAFF